These 6 T cell receptor beta chains share one sample of origin, sequenced in a study of T cell repertoires in cytomegalovirus infection. Their cognate antigens are unknown. TCRdb analysed the reads with MiXCR anew, one entry per CDR3 protein. The table lists around 800,000 distinct CDR3 sequences, approximately 29% of them singletons. The specimen comprised cultured CD8+ T cells from PBMCs, sampled from culture after CMV antigen stimulation. The receptors here all came from a human donor in good health (CMV status not recorded). Some clones in this sample may be carry-over from other donors' samples.

This clonotype was picked up many times. The DNA of the CDR3 is TGTGCCAGCAGCTCCACAGGGGTTTCACCCCTCCACTTT. This encodes CASSSTGVSPLHF. The rearrangement links TRBV7-6 to TRBJ1-6; 7 bases are a match to TRBD1. Trimming cost V 4 bases and J 9 bases; bases outside gene matches: 3. Germline CDR1 reads SGHVS; CDR2 reads FNYEAQ. The CDR3 totals 13 residues.

The V call is TRBV7-9, the J call TRBJ1-4; 7 bases are shared with TRBD1. V was clipped by 5 bases and J by 5 bases; unmatched bases: 11. There are 16 residues in the CDR3. Germline loops: CDR1 SEHNR, CDR2 FQNEAQ (reference sequence). CDR3 in amino acids: CASSPHPDRTNEKLFF. CDR3 DNA: TGTGCCAGCAGCCCACACCCGGACAGGACAAATGAAAAACTGTTTTTT.

This clonotype was counted a few times. This rearrangement joins TRBV6-4 to TRBJ2-1; perhaps TRBD1 as D (5 bases). CDR3 length: 14 residues. V shed 3 bases and J shed 5 bases, with 11 bases lying between them. Germline assignment: CDR1 MRHNA and CDR2 SNTAGT. CDR3 residues: CASSEGRAHNEQFF. The CDR3 coding sequence is TGTGCCAGCAGTGAGGGCAGGGCCCACAATGAGCAGTTCTTC.

This rearrangement joins TRBV6-5 to TRBJ2-2; TRBD1 matches at 7 bases. Looked up from germline, CDR1 is MNHEY and CDR2 is SVGAGI. With 4 bases clipped from V and 4 bases from J, the junction kept 3 bases outside the gene matches. The CDR3 extends over 14 amino acids. For the CDR3, the DNA is TGTGCCAGCAGTTGGGACAGCCTCACCGGGGAGCTGTTTTTT. It is translated as CASSWDSLTGELFF.

Many counts were recorded for this clonotype. J is TRBJ1-3 and V is TRBV7-2; 12 bases map to TRBD1. Germline V lookup: CDR1 SGHTA, CDR2 FQGNSA. The CDR3 has 17 residues. V trimming: 3 bases; J trimming: 2 bases; junction bases outside the gene matches: 5. The CDR3 sequence: CASSFLGQGAAGNTIYF. CDR3 nucleotide sequence: TGTGCCAGCAGCTTCCTGGGACAGGGGGCGGCTGGAAACACCATATATTTT.

This clonotype was detected a few times. The chain combines TRBV6-2 or TRBV6-3 with TRBJ2-1, with D maybe TRBD2 (5 bases). This CDR3 has 15 residues. Germline V gives CDR1 MNHEY, CDR2 SVGEGT. V was clipped by 0 bases and J by 7 bases, with 13 bases between them. The DNA of the CDR3 is TGTGCCAGCAGTTACTCGAATTTAAGGACTAATGAGCAGTTCTTC. It is translated as CASSYSNLRTNEQFF.